The present T cell receptor beta chain was sequenced within a study of blood T cell repertoires in COVID-19. Study in general: The United States, Italy and Spain were the sources of the acute and convalescent COVID-19 samples. Sample material is recorded as cDNA or gDNA derived from T cells, B-cell-depleted T cells, or PBMCs.

In the authors' methods: Nucleated cell counts were estimated from reference gene primer amplification. The repertoire was sequenced with immunoSEQ multiplex PCR; TCRdb's copy has only in-frame clones and lacks some. Clonal size and the V and J genes are those of that table, whereas D and trimming came from the DNA. The sample records about 40,000 clones, about 87% being singletons. The V gene lost 5 bases and the J gene lost 0 bases, with 7 bases spanning the gap. This CDR3 has 13 amino acids. Germline V CDR1 and CDR2: SNHLY, FYNNEI. The TCR was taken from a human donor in a cohort sampled during active COVID-19. V usage is TRBV2 and J usage is TRBJ2-5; a possible D gene is TRBD1 (6 bases). The sequencing sample was made of peripheral blood. The CDR3 DNA sequence: TGTGCCAGCAGTTACAGGGACCAAGAGACCCAGTACTTC. This gives the protein CASSYRDQETQYF.